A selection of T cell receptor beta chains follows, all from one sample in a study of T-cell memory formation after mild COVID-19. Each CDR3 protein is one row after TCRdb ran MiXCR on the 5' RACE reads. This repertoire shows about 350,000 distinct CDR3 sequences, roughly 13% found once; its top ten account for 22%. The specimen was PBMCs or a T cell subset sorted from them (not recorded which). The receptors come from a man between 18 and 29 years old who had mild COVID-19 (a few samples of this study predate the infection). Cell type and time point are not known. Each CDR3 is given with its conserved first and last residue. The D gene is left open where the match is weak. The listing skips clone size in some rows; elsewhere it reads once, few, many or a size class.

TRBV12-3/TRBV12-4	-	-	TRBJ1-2	TGTGCCAGCAGGCCTTGGGAGGCCGACTATGGCTACACCTTC	CASRPWEADYGYTF
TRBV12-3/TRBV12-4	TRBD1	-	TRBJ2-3	TGTGCCAGCAGTCTCAAGACAGGGTCCGGTGCAGATACGCAGTATTTT	CASSLKTGSGADTQYF
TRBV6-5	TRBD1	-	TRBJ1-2	TGTGCCAGCAGACAAACAGGGGGCGCGGGTGGCTACACCTTC	CASRQTGGAGGYTF
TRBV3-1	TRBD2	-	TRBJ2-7	TGTGCCAGCACCAGATCCCCGGGGGGGACCTACGAGCAGTACTTC	CASTRSPGGTYEQYF
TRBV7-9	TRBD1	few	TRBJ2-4	TGTGCCAGCAGCTTAGACTTCAGGGGGGCCAAAAACATTCAGTACTTC	CASSLDFRGAKNIQYF
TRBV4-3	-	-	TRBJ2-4	TGCGCCAGCAGCCAAGAGTCCCGGACACAAAACATTCAGTACTTC	CASSQESRTQNIQYF
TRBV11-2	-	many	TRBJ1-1	TGTGCCAGCAGCTTAGAGGGTAAGAACACTGAAGCTTTCTTT	CASSLEGKNTEAFF
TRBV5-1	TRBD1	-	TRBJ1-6	TGCGCCAGCAGCTTGGGACAGGGACGCTCACCCCTCCACTTT	CASSLGQGRSPLHF
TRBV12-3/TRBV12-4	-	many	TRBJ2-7	TGTGCCAGCAGTTTAAGGGACGTCTACGAGCAGTACTTC	CASSLRDVYEQYF
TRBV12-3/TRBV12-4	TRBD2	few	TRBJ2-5	TGTGCCAGCACCCGGGGAAGCGGGGGTAGGACCCAGTACTTC	CASTRGSGGRTQYF
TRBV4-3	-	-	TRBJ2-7	TGCGCCAGCAGCCAGGAAGGTTCTAGCTCCTACGAGCAGTACTTC	CASSQEGSSSYEQYF
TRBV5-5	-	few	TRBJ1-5	TGTGCCAGCAGCCGATTTAATAGCAATCAGCCCCAGCATTTT	CASSRFNSNQPQHF
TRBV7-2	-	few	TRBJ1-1	TGTGCCAGCAGCTCCATGGGAGGAGCTTTCTTT	CASSSMGGAFF
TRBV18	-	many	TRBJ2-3	TGTGCCAGCTCACCATGGACCGAGAAAAGGACGCAGTATTTT	CASSPWTEKRTQYF
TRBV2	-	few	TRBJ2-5	TGTGCCAGCCTCCAAGAGACCCAGTACTTC	CASLQETQYF
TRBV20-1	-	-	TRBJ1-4	TGCAGTGCTGCTCACGGGCCAACTAATGAAAAACTGTTTTTT	CSAAHGPTNEKLFF
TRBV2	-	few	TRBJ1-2	TGTGCCAGCAGTGAATTCCAAGGGGGGAACTATGGCTACACCTTC	CASSEFQGGNYGYTF
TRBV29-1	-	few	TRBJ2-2	TGCAGCGTTGAAGGTTCCAGGGCTAGCGGGGAGCTGTTTTTT	CSVEGSRASGELFF
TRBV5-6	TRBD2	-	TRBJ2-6	TGTGCCAGCAGCTTGGTGGGGGGGGCTGGGGCCAACGTCCTGACTTTC	CASSLVGGAGANVLTF
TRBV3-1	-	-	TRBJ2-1	TGTGCCAGCAGCCAAGATAGAGGTGGGGGGCGCGACTACAATGAGCAGTTCTTC	CASSQDRGGGRDYNEQFF
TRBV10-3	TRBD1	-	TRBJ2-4	TGTGCCATCAGTGACCCGGGACAGGGCACCCAAAACATTCAGTACTTC	CAISDPGQGTQNIQYF
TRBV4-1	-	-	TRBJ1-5	TGCGCCAGCAGCCAAGGGGGGATGGTCCTGGCCGACAATCAGCCCCAGCATTTT	CASSQGGMVLADNQPQHF
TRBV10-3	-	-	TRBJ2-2	TGTGCCATCAGCGGGACATCCGGGGAGCTGTTTTTT	CAISGTSGELFF
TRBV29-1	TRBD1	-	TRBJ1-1	TGCAGCGCGAGGGACAGGGGGCAATCAACTGAAGCTTTCTTT	CSARDRGQSTEAFF
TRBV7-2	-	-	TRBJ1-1	TGTGCCAGCAGCTTCGAAAGGGGGAACACTGAAGCTTTCTTT	CASSFERGNTEAFF
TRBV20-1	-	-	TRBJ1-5	TGCAGTGCTAGCTCGGCTGCTAGCAATCAGCCCCAGCATTTT	CSASSAASNQPQHF
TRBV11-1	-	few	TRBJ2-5	TGTGCCAGCAGCTTAGGAGGGACACCCAAGGAGACCCAGTACTTC	CASSLGGTPKETQYF
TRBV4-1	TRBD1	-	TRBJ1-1	TGCGCCAGCAGCTTTCGGACAGGGTGGACTGAAGCTTTCTTT	CASSFRTGWTEAFF
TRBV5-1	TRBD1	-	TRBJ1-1	TGCGCCAGCAGCGCGACAGGGGCAAGGGACACTGAAGCTTTCTTT	CASSATGARDTEAFF
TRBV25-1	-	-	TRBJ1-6	TGTGCCAGCAGTGAACAGGAAGGATCACCCCTCCACTTT	CASSEQEGSPLHF
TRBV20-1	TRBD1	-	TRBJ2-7	TGCAGTGCTAGAGATCAACTTAGGGGGCTCTACGAGCAGTACTTC	CSARDQLRGLYEQYF
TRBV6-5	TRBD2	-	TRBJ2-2	TGTGCCAGCATTCCGGGACTAGAGGTCGGGGAGCTGTTTTTT	CASIPGLEVGELFF
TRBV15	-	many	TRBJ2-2	TGTGCCACCAGCAGCCAGGGGTCCTCTCAATTTTTTACCGGGGAGCTGTTTTTT	CATSSQGSSQFFTGELFF
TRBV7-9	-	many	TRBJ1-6	TGTGCCAGCAGCCGGGGTTCGGCAGATAATTCACCCCTCCACTTT	CASSRGSADNSPLHF
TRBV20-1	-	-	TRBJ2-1	TGCAGTGCTAGATTTTTATTTCGGGGGTCCTCCTACAATGAGCAGTTCTTC	CSARFLFRGSSYNEQFF
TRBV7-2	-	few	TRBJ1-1	TGTGCCAGCAGCTTTGACGGGCAGAACACTGAAGCTTTCTTT	CASSFDGQNTEAFF
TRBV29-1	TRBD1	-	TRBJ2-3	TGCAGCGACACACCTCCGACAGGGGGCACAGATACGCAGTATTTT	CSDTPPTGGTDTQYF
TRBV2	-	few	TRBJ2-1	TGTGCCAGCCGACGAGACAATGAGCAGTTCTTC	CASRRDNEQFF
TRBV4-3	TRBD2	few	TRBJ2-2	TGCGCCAGCAGCCAAGGCGGGGGGCTGAACATCGGGGAGCTGTTTTTT	CASSQGGGLNIGELFF
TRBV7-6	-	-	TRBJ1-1	TGTGCCAGCAGCTTAGGATTTCGGGGCGAAGCTTTCTTT	CASSLGFRGEAFF
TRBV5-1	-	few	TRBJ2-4	TGCGCCAGCAGCTTGGTAGGGTATCAAGCCAAAAACATTCAGTACTTC	CASSLVGYQAKNIQYF
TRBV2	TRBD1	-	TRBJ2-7	TGTGCCAGCAGTGCCAGGGGGCCTTTCCGAGAGCAGTACTTC	CASSARGPFREQYF
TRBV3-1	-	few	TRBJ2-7	TGTGCCAGCAGCCGAACCCGAGTTCCGTTCTACGAGCAGTACTTC	CASSRTRVPFYEQYF
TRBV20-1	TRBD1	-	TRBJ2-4	TGCAGTCTACAGGGGGACTACATTCAGTACTTC	CSLQGDYIQYF
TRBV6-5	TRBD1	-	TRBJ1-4	TGTGCCAGCAGTTCCCGGGACAGTAATGAAAAACTGTTTTTT	CASSSRDSNEKLFF
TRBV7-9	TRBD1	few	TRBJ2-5	TGTGCCAGCAGCCCGACCTGGGACAGTCTGGGGACCCAGTACTTC	CASSPTWDSLGTQYF
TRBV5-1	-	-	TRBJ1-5	TGCGCCAGCAGCTTGGAGACAATGAATCAGCCCCAGCATTTT	CASSLETMNQPQHF
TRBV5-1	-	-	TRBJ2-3	TGCGCCAGCAGCTTGGATGCGGGGGCCAACACAGATACGCAGTATTTT	CASSLDAGANTDTQYF
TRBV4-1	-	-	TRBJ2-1	TGCGCCAGCAGCCAAGATTTGGGGGGGGGCCGCAATGAGCAGTTCTTC	CASSQDLGGGRNEQFF
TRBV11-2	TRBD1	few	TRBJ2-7	TGTGCCAGCAGCTCCGAGGGGGCTCGGGGTGAGCAGTACTTC	CASSSEGARGEQYF
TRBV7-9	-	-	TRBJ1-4	TGTGCCAGCAGCTCAAAAGGGGCTACAAAGGAAAAACTGTTTTTT	CASSSKGATKEKLFF
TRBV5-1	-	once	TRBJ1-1	TGCGCCAGCTCCTACGACGGTGTTATGAACACTGAAGCTTTCTTT	CASSYDGVMNTEAFF
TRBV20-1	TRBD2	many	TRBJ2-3	TGCAGTGCTAGTGATAGCGGGGGGGCAGATACGCAGTATTTT	CSASDSGGADTQYF
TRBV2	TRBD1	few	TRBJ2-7	TGTGCCAGCAGTTCCGGGACAGGGGGAACCTACGAGCAGTACTTC	CASSSGTGGTYEQYF
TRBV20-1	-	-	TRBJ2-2	TGCAGTGCCCCTGGACCTAACACCGGGGAGCTGTTTTTT	CSAPGPNTGELFF
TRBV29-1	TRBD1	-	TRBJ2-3	TGCAGCGTCCAGGACAGGGACACAGATACGCAGTATTTT	CSVQDRDTDTQYF
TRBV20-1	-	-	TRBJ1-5	TGCAGTGCTAGACAACAGGTGGGGCAGCCCCAGCATTTT	CSARQQVGQPQHF
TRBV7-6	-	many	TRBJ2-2	TGTGCCAGCAGCTTAACCGTCGCGAACACCGGGGAGCTGTTTTTT	CASSLTVANTGELFF